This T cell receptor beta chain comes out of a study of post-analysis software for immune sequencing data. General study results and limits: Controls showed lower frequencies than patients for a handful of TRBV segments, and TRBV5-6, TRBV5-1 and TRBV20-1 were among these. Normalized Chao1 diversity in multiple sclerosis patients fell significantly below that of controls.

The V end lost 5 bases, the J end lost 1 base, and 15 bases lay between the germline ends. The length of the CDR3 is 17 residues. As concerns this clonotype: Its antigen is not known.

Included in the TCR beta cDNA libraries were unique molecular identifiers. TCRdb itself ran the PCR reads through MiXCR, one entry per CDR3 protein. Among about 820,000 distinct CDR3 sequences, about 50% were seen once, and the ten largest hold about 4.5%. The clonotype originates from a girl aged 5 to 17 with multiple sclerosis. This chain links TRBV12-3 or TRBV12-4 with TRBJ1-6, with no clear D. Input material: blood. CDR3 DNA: TGTGCCAGCAGTCCGCGGAGAGAGAGGTCCTATAATTCACCCCTCCACTTT. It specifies CASSPRRERSYNSPLHF.